A single sample gave rise to the 9 T cell receptor beta chains below, sequenced in a study of T-cell reconstitution after alpha-beta-depleted transplantation in children. It was with unique molecular identifiers that the TCRbeta library was prepared. TCRdb itself ran the PCR reads through MiXCR, one entry per CDR3 protein. The sample holds about 980,000 distinct CDR3 sequences, about 29% seen once. The sequencing used PBMCs, mostly from graft donor cells, collected 360 days after TCRalphabeta/CD19-depleted stem cell transplant. The receptors come from a boy in the first two years of life who had a stem cell transplant for SCID, so the T cells may come from the graft donor.

This CDR3 reads CASSRTPTGATGNTIYF. The CDR3 bases are TGTGCCAGCAGCCGCACCCCTACAGGGGCGACTGGAAACACCATATATTTT. The rearrangement links TRBV3-1 to TRBJ1-3; TRBD1 matches 7 bases. The germline CDR1 and CDR2 sequences are LGHDT and YNNKEL (reference sequence). The CDR3 length is 17 residues. V shed 4 bases and J 2 bases; nucleotides not matched to a gene: 11.

This clonotype turned up a few times. This chain links TRBV6-5 with TRBJ1-4; D ambiguous. Germline V lookup: CDR1 MNHEY, CDR2 SVGAGI. The V gene lost 2 bases and the J gene lost 5 bases, with 12 bases spanning the gap. The CDR3 length is 15 residues. CDR3 bases: TGTGCCAGCAGTTACGAGGGCGGCGTAAATGAAAAACTGTTTTTT. It yields the protein CASSYEGGVNEKLFF.

This CDR3 reads CASSLRLASQETQYF. The CDR3, as DNA: TGTGCCAGCAGTCTTCGACTAGCGAGTCAAGAGACCCAGTACTTC. The gene calls are TRBV12-3 or TRBV12-4 and TRBJ2-5; 8 bases map to TRBD2. Trimming removed 5 bases from V and 2 bases from J; junction bases left unmatched: 7. This CDR3 is built from 15 residues.

The rearrangement joins TRBV20-1 to TRBJ1-5; D not resolved. Trimming took 3 bases from V and 0 from J, leaving 12 bases between them. CDR1 is DFQATT and CDR2 is SNEGSKA in the germline V gene (reference sequence). The CDR3 extends over 15 amino acids. DNA for the CDR3: TGCAGTGCTAGTCTTTATACATCTAGCAATCAGCCCCAGCATTTT. This sequence encodes CSASLYTSSNQPQHF.

This chain uses TRBV7-2 with TRBJ2-7; 7 bases agree with TRBD1. Per the germline V gene, CDR1 is SGHTA and CDR2 is FQGNSA. Unmatched junction bases numbered 7, after V lost 1 base and J lost 4 bases. The length of the CDR3 is 15 residues. CDR3 DNA: TGTGCCAGCAGCTTAGGGGCGACAGGGCCGTACGAGCAGTACTTC. It encodes CASSLGATGPYEQYF.

This clonotype was picked up many times. The chain combines TRBV7-9 with TRBJ2-5, with unresolved D. The CDR3 runs to 12 residues. Deletions cut 6 bases from V and 2 bases from J, with 7 bases between. Germline lookup yields CDR1 SEHNR and CDR2 FQNEAQ (reference sequence). CDR3 protein: CASRRRQETQYF. In nucleotides, the CDR3 is TGTGCCAGCAGGCGGAGACAAGAGACCCAGTACTTC.

The chain couples TRBV5-1 to TRBJ2-3, with 11 bases fitting TRBD2. Germline values: CDR1 SGHRS, CDR2 YFSETQ. V shed 4 bases and J 4 bases; nucleotides not matched to a gene: 8. This CDR3 region has 16 residues. DNA for the CDR3: TGCGCCAGCAGCGCCCTCCTAGCGGGGGGCTCAGATACGCAGTATTTT. Protein: CASSALLAGGSDTQYF. Full variable domain (remainder filled in from reference TRBV5-1 and TRBJ2-3): KAGVTQTPRYLIKTRGQQVTLSCSPISGHRSVSWYQQTPGQGLQFLFEYFSETQRNKGNFPGRFSGRQFSNSRSEMNVSTLELGDSALYLCASSALLAGGSDTQYFGPGTRLTVL.

The chain employs TRBV5-4 and TRBJ2-2, with unresolved D. Deletions cut 0 bases from V and 4 bases from J, with 10 bases between. Germline V gives CDR1 SGHNT, CDR2 YYREEE (reference sequence). The CDR3 extends over 15 amino acids. The CDR3 reads CASSLGRVGTGELFF. DNA for the CDR3: TGTGCCAGCAGCTTGGGTAGGGTAGGCACCGGGGAGCTGTTTTTT.

This clonotype was seen more than once but under ten times. The V gene is TRBV20-1, the J gene TRBJ2-3, with D hard to call. In germline, CDR1 is DFQATT, CDR2 SNEGSKA (reference sequence). V lost 5 bases and J lost 0, with 6 bases in between. The length of the CDR3 is 12 residues. The CDR3 sequence is CSASDSTDTQYF. CDR3 bases: TGCAGTGCTTCGGACAGCACAGATACGCAGTATTTT.